Below, 26 T cell receptor beta chains from the same sample are listed, as sequenced in a study of T-cell reconstitution after alpha-beta-depleted transplantation in children. During its preparation, the TCRbeta library received unique molecular identifiers. Each CDR3 protein gets one entry after TCRdb re-called the PCR reads with MiXCR. The repertoire holds approximately 110,000 distinct CDR3 sequences, around 23% seen once, with roughly 10% in the top ten. The input for sequencing was PBMCs, mostly from graft donor cells, taken 180 days after TCRalphabeta/CD19-depleted stem cell transplant. The origin of the receptors is a male patient aged 2 to 10 who had a stem cell transplant for chronic granulomatous disease, so the T cells may come from the graft donor.

Ten or more counts support this clonotype. The J gene is TRBJ2-1, the V gene TRBV6-5, with D unresolved. From germline, CDR1 is MNHEY and CDR2 SVGAGI. The CDR3 length is 12 residues. V shed 0 bases and J shed 7 bases, with 4 bases lying between them. CDR3 sequence reads: CASSYSRNEQFF. The CDR3 DNA reads TGTGCCAGCAGTTACTCTCGAAATGAGCAGTTCTTC.

The gene calls are TRBV13 and TRBJ2-1, with D perhaps matching TRBD2 (6 bases). This CDR3 region has 15 residues. The V end was cut by 4 bases, the J end by 5 bases, with 15 bases between. Germline values: CDR1 PRHDT, CDR2 FYEKMQ (reference sequence). CDR3 residues: CASSSPGVADNEQFF. For the CDR3, the DNA is TGTGCCAGCAGCTCACCGGGGGTAGCGGACAATGAGCAGTTCTTC.

The chain joins TRBV27 to TRBJ2-7; D may correspond to TRBD1 or TRBD2 (5 bases each). Trimming cost V 8 bases and J 4 bases, with 15 bases left between them. The CDR3 totals 13 residues. Germline CDR1 reads MNHEY; CDR2 reads SMNVEV (reference sequence). The CDR3 loop is CASRPGPGYEQYF. The CDR3 region has the DNA TGTGCCAGCCGACCGGGGCCGGGGTACGAGCAGTACTTC.

This clonotype has a handful of counts. The J gene is TRBJ2-1, the V gene TRBV3-1; D call uncertain. The CDR3 totals 16 residues. CDR1 and CDR2 from the germline V gene are LGHDT and YNNKEL (reference sequence). Trimming shortened V by 1 base and J by 2 bases, and 12 bases separated the two germline ends. In DNA form, the CDR3 reads TGTGCCAGCAGCCAAGGTGGCCTGACACCCTACAATGAGCAGTTCTTC. Amino acids: CASSQGGLTPYNEQFF.

The chain recombines TRBV20-1 with TRBJ1-1, with unresolved D. V gave up 3 bases and J gave up 8 bases, with 13 bases separating them. The CDR3 sequence is 12 residues long. Germline CDR1 and CDR2: DFQATT and SNEGSKA (reference sequence). CDR3 bases: TGCAGTGCTAGTAGGGTAGGGAGGGAAGCTTTCTTT. This encodes CSASRVGREAFF.

This clonotype was counted many times. The CDR3 DNA reads TGCAGTGCTCCCCCGGGGGGAGGAACAGATACGCAGTATTTT. This gives the protein CSAPPGGGTDTQYF. This chain links TRBV20-1 with TRBJ2-3; 7 nucleotides agree with TRBD2. This CDR3 has 14 residues. The ends lost 5 bases at V and 3 bases at J; junction bases unmatched: 8. Germline CDR1 DFQATT, CDR2 SNEGSKA (reference sequence).

In its sample, this clonotype was seen many times. The CDR3 DNA follows: TGCAGCGTTGGGGTTTTCGGGCTAGCGGGAGGAAATGAGCAGTTCTTC. This encodes CSVGVFGLAGGNEQFF. V is TRBV29-1 and J is TRBJ2-1, with 11 positions matching TRBD2. Germline-derived CDR1 and CDR2 are SQVTM and ANQGSEA. The trim removed 4 bases at V and 7 bases at J, leaving 12 bases unmatched. The CDR3 sequence is 16 residues long.

There are a few counts of this clonotype. V usage is TRBV29-1 and J usage is TRBJ2-1, with D hard to call. There are 12 residues in the CDR3. CDR1 and CDR2 (germline): SQVTM, ANQGSEA. With 4 bases removed from V and 7 bases from J, the gap between germline ends came to 11 bases. The CDR3 loop reads CSVALIGNEQFF. The CDR3 DNA reads as TGCAGCGTTGCTTTAATAGGTAATGAGCAGTTCTTC.

The sample holds a few counts of this clonotype. The chain couples TRBV12-3 or TRBV12-4 to TRBJ2-7, with 7 bases identical to TRBD2. The CDR3 length is 14 residues. J lost 6 bases, V lost 5 bases, and 10 bases had no gene match. For the CDR3, the DNA is TGTGCCAGCAGTCCAGTCCGGGACTACCTCGAGCAGTACTTC. Protein sequence: CASSPVRDYLEQYF.

This clonotype was observed a few times. The CDR3 loop is CASSLDYRYNEQFF. CDR3 coding DNA: TGTGCCAGCAGTCTGGACTACCGATACAATGAGCAGTTCTTC. The chain links TRBV12-3 or TRBV12-4 to TRBJ2-1; D possibly corresponds to TRBD2 (6 bases). The V and J ends lost 5 bases and 4 bases respectively, with 12 bases between them. This CDR3 spans 14 amino acids.

This clonotype was counted between two and nine times. V usage is TRBV20-1 and J usage is TRBJ1-6; possibly TRBD1 for D (5 bases). Per the germline V gene, CDR1 is DFQATT and CDR2 is SNEGSKA (reference sequence). Trimming cost V 0 bases and J 10 bases, with 22 bases left between them. The CDR3 consists of 17 residues. CDR3 protein: CSARELLREGIRSPLHF. The CDR3 bases are TGCAGTGCTAGAGAACTACTTAGGGAGGGGATAAGGTCACCCCTCCACTTT.

This clonotype has a handful of counts. The chain combines TRBV20-1 with TRBJ1-5; TRBD1 is a possible D gene (6 bases). V was trimmed by 3 bases and J by 9 bases, leaving 15 bases between them. The CDR3 extends over 13 amino acids. The germline V gene encodes CDR1 DFQATT and CDR2 SNEGSKA (reference sequence). The CDR3 sequence is CSARSTGASPQHF. CDR3 in DNA: TGCAGTGCTAGGTCGACGGGGGCATCGCCCCAGCATTTT.

This clonotype was seen only a few times. V usage is TRBV4-2 and J usage is TRBJ1-1; 7 bases map to TRBD1. Per germline, CDR1 LGHNA and CDR2 YNFKEQ. V lost 0 bases, J lost 12 bases, and 10 bases stayed unmatched. This CDR3 has 14 amino acids. CDR3 in DNA: TGTGCCAGCAGCCAAGATCCCCAGGGGGGCACAACTTTCTTT. This encodes CASSQDPQGGTTFF.

The sample holds a few counts of this clonotype. The chain is built from TRBV5-5 and TRBJ1-4; D is possibly TRBD1 (6 bases). The CDR3 is 16 residues long. The V end was cut by 0 bases, the J end by 4 bases, with 13 bases between. Germline V gene sequence: CDR1 SGHKS, CDR2 YYEKEE (reference sequence). This CDR3 is CASSLDRTALNEKLFF. The CDR3 DNA reads as TGTGCCAGCAGCTTGGACCGGACAGCCCTTAATGAAAAACTGTTTTTT.

In this sample, this clonotype turned up many times. V gene TRBV19 combines with J gene TRBJ2-1; 10 nucleotides match TRBD2. The CDR3 is 16 residues long. Germline CDR1 is LNHDA and CDR2 is SQIVND (reference sequence). Losses at the gene ends were 4 bases for V and 6 bases for J; bases not matched to a gene: 9. The CDR3 DNA sequence: TGTGCCAGTAGTACCTCCGGGACTAGCGCCTTCAATGAGCAGTTCTTC. Protein sequence: CASSTSGTSAFNEQFF.

This clonotype came up many times. V usage is TRBV12-3 or TRBV12-4 and J usage is TRBJ2-1, with 7 bases fitting TRBD1. The CDR3 length is 14 residues. After removal of 8 bases from V and 7 bases from J, the junction contained 11 bases not matched to a gene. The CDR3 DNA reads as TGTGCCAGCGTTAAGAGGGGGCTTGATAATGAGCAGTTCTTC. It specifies CASVKRGLDNEQFF.

V is TRBV4-1 and J is TRBJ2-3; TRBD1 or TRBD2 may be the D gene (5 bases each). Germline V gene lookup returns CDR1 MGHRA and CDR2 YSYEKL. Trimming left V 4 bases short and J 5 bases short, with 16 bases between. The CDR3 runs to 15 residues. The CDR3 sequence: CASSLLNLGGDTQYF. The CDR3 DNA reads as TGCGCCAGCAGCCTCTTAAACCTTGGGGGAGATACGCAGTATTTT.

The chain joins TRBV20-1 to TRBJ2-1, with 8 bases lining up with TRBD2. The length of the CDR3 is 13 residues. Germline V CDR1 and CDR2: DFQATT, SNEGSKA (reference sequence). Trimming took 6 bases from V and 7 from J; bases not matched to a gene: 8. This CDR3 is CSAPRTSSNEQFF. DNA for the CDR3: TGCAGTGCCCCTAGGACTAGCAGTAATGAGCAGTTCTTC.

The V gene is TRBV5-1, the J gene TRBJ2-2, with D uncertain. Germline V gives CDR1 SGHRS, CDR2 YFSETQ. Between the trimmed V and J ends, which lost 4 bases and 3 bases, there was a span of 13 bases. The CDR3 runs 15 residues. CDR3 loop: CASSRVTEDTGELFF. CDR3 bases: TGCGCCAGCAGCCGGGTCACAGAGGACACCGGGGAGCTGTTTTTT.

The CDR3 is CASSPTGRNNEQFF. In nucleotides, the CDR3 is TGTGCCAGCTCACCAACAGGGAGGAACAATGAGCAGTTCTTC. The J gene is TRBJ2-1, the V gene TRBV18; D is perhaps TRBD1 or TRBD2 (6 bases each). Trimming took 2 bases from V and 5 from J, leaving 10 bases between them. CDR1 and CDR2 from the germline V gene are KGHSH and LQKENI. The CDR3 is 14 amino acids.

The V gene is TRBV5-1, the J gene TRBJ2-3; 11 nucleotides agree with TRBD2. Unmatched junction bases numbered 8, after V lost 4 bases and J lost 7 bases. Germline V gene lookup returns CDR1 SGHRS and CDR2 YFSETQ. There are 15 residues in the CDR3. This chain's CDR3 is CASSLLAGGLNTQYF. The DNA of the CDR3 is TGCGCCAGCAGCCTCTTAGCGGGAGGGCTCAATACGCAGTATTTT.

The gene calls are TRBV10-3 and TRBJ2-5; 11 bases fit TRBD1. Germline-derived CDR1 and CDR2 are ENHRY and SYGVKD. The CDR3 totals 13 residues. Losses at the gene ends were 6 bases for V and 5 bases for J; bases not matched to a gene: 2. This CDR3 is CAIRGQGDETQYF. The CDR3 DNA is TGTGCCATCAGGGGACAGGGGGACGAGACCCAGTACTTC.

The V gene is TRBV7-2, the J gene TRBJ2-2, with D possibly being TRBD2 (6 bases). CDR1 SGHTA and CDR2 FQGNSA come from the germline V gene. Trimming shortened V by 6 bases and J by 3 bases, and 14 bases separated the two germline ends. The CDR3 contains 15 residues. The DNA for the CDR3 is TGTGCCAGCAGAGCCCTCGGCGGGGACACCGGGGAGCTGTTTTTT. This translates into CASRALGGDTGELFF.

This clonotype came up many times. The chain combines TRBV28 with TRBJ2-4; tentatively, D is TRBD1 or TRBD2 (5 bases each). Germline V gives CDR1 MDHEN, CDR2 SYDVKM. This CDR3 contains 12 residues. The V gene lost 3 bases and the J gene lost 8 bases, with 8 bases spanning the gap. The CDR3 coding sequence is TGTGCCAGCAGTTTGAGGGGACACATTCAGTACTTC. This sequence encodes CASSLRGHIQYF.

This clonotype has ten or more counts. The V gene is TRBV18, the J gene TRBJ2-2, with D tentatively TRBD1 or TRBD2 (5 bases each). CDR1 is KGHSH and CDR2 is LQKENI in the germline V gene. V shed 2 bases and J shed 4 bases, with 8 bases lying between them. This CDR3 is built from 14 residues. CDR3 in DNA: TGTGCCAGCTCACCAGCAGGGACCACCGGGGAGCTGTTTTTT. Translated: CASSPAGTTGELFF.

The chain recombines TRBV20-1 with TRBJ1-3; D gene unclear. The CDR3 contains 12 residues. Germline loops: CDR1 DFQATT, CDR2 SNEGSKA (reference sequence). V lost 5 bases to trimming and J lost 1 base, with 6 bases between them. The CDR3 region has the DNA TGCAGTGCTCGTGGTTCTGGAAACACCATATATTTT. Translation gives CSARGSGNTIYF.